Shown below are 26 T cell receptor beta chains from a single sample sequenced in a study of response to subunit inactivated influenza vaccine. TCRdb ran MiXCR on the RT-PCR reads and lists one entry per CDR3 protein. The sample includes just under 250,000 distinct CDR3 sequences, more than 10% seen only once; the top ten take under 10%. Sequencing was performed on non-naive T cells sorted from PBMCs, taken about 14 days before vaccination. The receptors were sampled from a man between 45 and 60 years old who received an inactivated influenza vaccine.

The chain is built from TRBV4-3 and TRBJ1-3; D gene unclear. V lost 0 bases, J lost 0 bases, and 18 bases lay in between. This CDR3 has 19 amino acids. Per germline, CDR1 LGHNA and CDR2 YSLEER. The CDR3 DNA sequence: TGCGCCAGCAGCCAAGATCCCGGAACATTACGGAGCTCTGGAAACACCATATATTTT. Its translation is CASSQDPGTLRSSGNTIYF.

This clonotype was recorded many times. The chain has TRBV4-2 and TRBJ2-5; D ambiguous. The CDR3 sequence is 15 residues long. V was cut by 0 bases and J by 5 bases, with 13 bases left in between. CDR1 is LGHNA, CDR2 YNFKEQ, per germline. The CDR3 DNA reads TGTGCCAGCAGCCAAGATTTGATCATGGGGGAGACCCAGTACTTC. Translating gives CASSQDLIMGETQYF.

This clonotype was recorded a few times. This chain uses TRBV2 with TRBJ2-1; D remains unclear. Between the trimmed V and J ends, which lost 2 bases and 7 bases, there was a span of 15 bases. There are 15 residues in the CDR3. Germline values: CDR1 SNHLY, CDR2 FYNNEI. The CDR3 nucleotides are TGTGCCAGCAGTGAATTACGTATTCCTAGGAATGAGCAGTTCTTC. Translating it yields CASSELRIPRNEQFF.

This clonotype was detected only a few times. The chain employs TRBV18 and TRBJ2-6, with D uncertain. Trimming took off 0 bases at V and 0 bases at J, with 3 bases between the two ends. The CDR3 consists of 15 residues. CDR1 and CDR2 (germline): KGHSH, LQKENI. CDR3 DNA sequence: TGTGCCAGCTCACCACCGGTCTCTGGGGCCAACGTCCTGACTTTC. Amino acid sequence: CASSPPVSGANVLTF.

This clonotype came up many times. The rearrangement joins TRBV7-2 to TRBJ1-3; D not certain. The CDR3 is 16 amino acids. V shed 1 base and J shed 3 bases, with 13 bases lying between them. Germline values: CDR1 SGHTA, CDR2 FQGNSA. In DNA, the CDR3 is TGTGCCAGCAGCTTAGGGGGTTCCTTGATTGGAAACACCATATATTTT. This sequence encodes CASSLGGSLIGNTIYF.

The sample holds many counts of this clonotype. The chain employs TRBV28 and TRBJ2-7; tentatively, D is TRBD1 or TRBD2 (5 bases each). CDR3 size: 16 residues. V lost 7 bases and J 1 base, leaving 20 bases between the germline ends. Looked up from germline, CDR1 is MDHEN and CDR2 is SYDVKM. The CDR3 sequence: CASTGPKEGISYEQYF. CDR3 DNA sequence: TGTGCCAGCACTGGACCCAAAGAGGGGATATCCTACGAGCAGTACTTC.

This clonotype has just a few counts. The J gene is TRBJ2-5, the V gene TRBV5-8; D not certain. This CDR3 is 14 amino acids long. Trimming cost V 0 bases and J 5 bases, with 11 bases left between them. The germline V gene has CDR1 SGHTS and CDR2 YDEGEE. DNA of the CDR3: TGTGCCAGCAGCTTGGTAGGGAATAGCGAGACCCAGTACTTC. Encoded protein: CASSLVGNSETQYF.

This clonotype was counted a few times. The J gene is TRBJ2-7, the V gene TRBV7-9, with D hard to call. The V end was cut by 6 bases, the J end by 1 base, with 7 bases between. CDR1 SEHNR and CDR2 FQNEAQ come from the germline V gene (reference sequence). This CDR3 spans 12 amino acids. The CDR3 DNA reads TGTGCCAGCAGGTCACAATCCTACGAGCAGTACTTC. The encoded protein is CASRSQSYEQYF. Together with reference TRBV7-9 and TRBJ2-7, the CDR3 gives the full variable domain: DTGVSQNPRHKITKRGQNVTFRCDPISEHNRLYWYRQTLGQGPEFLTYFQNEAQLEKSRLLSDRFSAERPKGSFSTLEIQRTEQGDSAMYLCASRSQSYEQYFGPGTRLTVT.

This clonotype has a count of ten or more. This rearrangement joins TRBV29-1 to TRBJ2-3; unclear D gene. Germline V gene sequence: CDR1 SQVTM, CDR2 ANQGSEA. The CDR3 is 12 residues long. Trimming removed 5 bases from V and 3 bases from J, with 9 bases in between. The CDR3 region is CSVSDGTDTQYF. Here the CDR3 DNA reads TGCAGCGTTTCGGACGGTACAGATACGCAGTATTTT.

This clonotype was observed many times. V gene TRBV15 combines with J gene TRBJ2-7; no clear D. The V gene's germline CDR1 is LNHNV and CDR2 YYDKDF (reference sequence). This CDR3 has 14 amino acids. Trimming took off 0 bases at V and 2 bases at J, with 8 bases between the two ends. CDR3 DNA sequence: TGTGCCACCAGCAGAGAGAATGGCGCCTACGAGCAGTACTTC. Its protein is CATSRENGAYEQYF.

This clonotype occurred many times. This chain connects TRBV20-1 to TRBJ1-1; D gene ambiguous. Trimming took 4 bases from V and 6 from J, leaving 12 bases between them. The CDR3 extends over 12 amino acids. The germline CDR1 and CDR2 sequences are DFQATT and SNEGSKA (reference sequence). CDR3 residues: CSATTFGAEAFF. CDR3 in DNA: TGCAGTGCTACCACTTTTGGCGCTGAAGCTTTCTTT.

This clonotype showed up many times. The chain has TRBV28 and TRBJ1-1; 8 nucleotides line up with TRBD1. The germline CDR1 and CDR2 sequences are MDHEN and SYDVKM. CDR3 length equals 12 residues. Germline trimming cut 7 bases from V and 4 bases from J; bases unmatched to any gene: 2. CDR3 residues: CASIQGVTEAFF. The DNA for the CDR3 is TGTGCCAGCATACAGGGGGTCACTGAAGCTTTCTTT.

There are many counts of this clonotype. V gene TRBV25-1 combines with J gene TRBJ2-1; D might be TRBD2 (5 bases). Germline lookup yields CDR1 MGHDK and CDR2 SYGVNS. The V and J ends lost 1 base and 7 bases respectively, with 14 bases between them. The length of the CDR3 is 15 residues. The CDR3 is CASSELRDKGNEQFF. CDR3 coding DNA: TGTGCCAGCAGTGAATTGAGGGATAAGGGAAATGAGCAGTTCTTC.

The sample holds many counts of this clonotype. This sequence joins TRBV20-1 and TRBJ2-7; 10 positions agree with TRBD1. The CDR3 consists of 14 residues. Unmatched junction bases numbered 8, after V lost 3 bases and J lost 6 bases. The germline V gene has CDR1 DFQATT and CDR2 SNEGSKA (reference sequence). The CDR3 bases are TGCAGTGCTAGTGCAGACAGGGGGCTGTTCGAGCAGTACTTC. It codes for CSASADRGLFEQYF.

The rearrangement uses TRBV21-1 and TRBJ1-2; no DNA check was done on the table's D call, TRBD1. TRBV21-1 is an annotated pseudogene. The CDR3 contains 15 residues. Written as DNA, the CDR3 is TGTGCCAGCAGCACTCGAACAGGGGTGGCGTGTGGCTACACCTTC. Amino acid sequence: CASSTRTGVACGYTF.

The rearrangement links TRBV28 to TRBJ2-5; D call uncertain. Deletions cut 4 bases from V and 3 bases from J, with 12 bases between. This CDR3 comprises 14 residues. Germline V lookup: CDR1 MDHEN, CDR2 SYDVKM. CDR3 coding DNA: TGTGCCAGCAGTTCAACAGATAAAAAAGAGACCCAGTACTTC. This encodes CASSSTDKKETQYF. The variable domain in full, with the rest retrieved from reference TRBV28 and TRBJ2-5, is DVKVTQSSRYLVKRTGEKVFLECVQDMDHENMFWYRQDPGLGLRLIYFSYDVKMKEKGDIPEGYSVSREKKERFSLILESASTNQTSMYLCASSSTDKKETQYFGPGTRLLVL.

The gene calls are TRBV11-3 and TRBJ1-1, with no clear D. CDR1 is SGHNT, CDR2 YENEEA, per germline. Between the trimmed V and J ends, which lost 0 bases and 3 bases, there was a span of 14 bases. This CDR3 region has 16 residues. The CDR3 DNA follows: TGTGCCAGCAGCTTAGACGGGAGGGCAGGTCACACTGAAGCTTTCTTT. The encoded protein is CASSLDGRAGHTEAFF.

The rearrangement uses TRBV6-2 or TRBV6-3 and TRBJ2-5; 7 nucleotides match TRBD2. CDR1 MNHEY and CDR2 SVGEGT come from the germline V gene. The CDR3 is 15 amino acids. V dropped 7 bases and J dropped 0; count of bases not matched to a gene: 8. The CDR3 sequence: CASTLRAGDQETQYF. The CDR3 DNA sequence: TGTGCCAGCACATTACGGGCGGGGGACCAAGAGACCCAGTACTTC.

This clonotype was picked up many times. The rearrangement joins TRBV12-3 or TRBV12-4 to TRBJ2-5; 8 positions agree with TRBD1. The length of the CDR3 is 14 residues. Trimming took 3 bases from V and 3 from J; bases not matched to a gene: 3. The CDR3 DNA reads TGTGCCAGCAGTTTCGGACAGGGAAAAGAGACCCAGTACTTC. Translated: CASSFGQGKETQYF.

This clonotype showed up many times. V is TRBV6-5 and J is TRBJ2-1; TRBD2 is a possible D gene (7 bases). This CDR3 region has 15 residues. Germline V gives CDR1 MNHEY, CDR2 SVGAGI. Trimming removed 1 base at V and 7 bases at J, with 14 bases between. This chain's CDR3 is CASSYLGGGGNEQFF. CDR3 nucleotide sequence: TGTGCCAGCAGTTACTTGGGAGGGGGGGGTAATGAGCAGTTCTTC.

This clonotype was recorded many times. This chain links TRBV11-2 with TRBJ2-3; D remains unclear. The CDR3 loop spans 16 amino acids. V was cut by 6 bases and J by 2 bases, with 18 bases left in between. CDR1 is SGHAT and CDR2 is FQNNGV in the germline V gene. The CDR3 nucleotides are TGTGCCAGCAGGATCCCAATATGGGGTAACACAGATACGCAGTATTTT. Translated: CASRIPIWGNTDTQYF.

This clonotype was seen only a few times. The chain uses TRBV20-1 and TRBJ1-5, with D maybe TRBD1 (5 bases). V gave up 6 bases and J gave up 5 bases, with 14 bases separating them. This CDR3 is built from 13 residues. Germline CDR1 DFQATT, CDR2 SNEGSKA (reference sequence). Here the CDR3 DNA reads TGCAGTGCCGCTAGCGGGGGAGATCAGCCCCAGCATTTT. This codes for CSAASGGDQPQHF.

The chain uses TRBV18 and TRBJ2-1; 8 nucleotides agree with TRBD2. V was clipped by 9 bases and J by 2 bases; unmatched bases: 3. Germline CDR1 and CDR2: KGHSH and LQKENI. The CDR3 has 13 residues. CDR3: CASSGNPYNEQFF. CDR3 nucleotides: TGTGCCAGTAGCGGGAATCCCTACAATGAGCAGTTCTTC. The full variable domain, with the rest looked up from reference TRBV18 and TRBJ2-1, is NAGVMQNPRHLVRRRGQEARLRCSPMKGHSHVYWYRQLPEEGLKFMVYLQKENIIDESGMPKERFSAEFPKEGPSILRIQQVVRGDSAAYFCASSGNPYNEQFFGPGTRLTVL.

This clonotype was counted a few times. V is TRBV19 and J is TRBJ1-5; 7 bases fit TRBD1. The CDR3 has 14 residues. V was pared by 10 bases and J by 6 bases, with 12 bases of the junction left unmatched. The germline CDR1 and CDR2 sequences are LNHDA and SQIVND (reference sequence). CDR3: CATADRVNSQPQHF. The CDR3 DNA is TGTGCCACTGCCGACAGGGTAAATAGTCAGCCCCAGCATTTT.

This clonotype was counted ten times or more. V and J are TRBV3-1 and TRBJ1-1; D is ambiguous. The CDR3 has 13 residues. The germline V gene has CDR1 LGHDT and CDR2 YNNKEL (reference sequence). The V and J ends lost 4 bases and 4 bases respectively, with 10 bases between them. The DNA of the CDR3 is TGTGCCAGCAGCCCAACATGGGGCACTGAAGCTTTCTTT. It specifies CASSPTWGTEAFF.

Only a few counts were recorded for this clonotype. V usage is TRBV10-3 and J usage is TRBJ1-2; possibly TRBD1 for D (6 bases). CDR3 size: 16 residues. Germline V CDR1 and CDR2: ENHRY, SYGVKD. Trimming left V 2 bases short and J 4 bases short, with 17 bases between. The DNA for the CDR3 is TGTGCCATCAGTGAGATGGGGGGGGCTCATGGCTATGGCTACACCTTC. It translates to CAISEMGGAHGYGYTF.